These T cell receptor beta chains were read from a single sample in a study of shared clonotypes between healthy human individuals. Repertoires were generated with immunoSEQ multiplex PCR, while TCRdb's copy carries only in-frame clones and drops some. The sample includes more than 2,000,000 clones, around 90% of them seen just once. Sequenced sample: naive CD4+ T cells sorted from blood. The receptors come from a man in his late teens or twenties in good health. CDR3s include the opening cysteine and the closing phenylalanine or tryptophan. Fields, in order: V gene, clone size, D gene, J gene, CDR3 protein, CDR3 DNA. D genes are given only for firm matches. For some rows the clone size is stated as once, few or many, or as a class when expanded; others skip it.

v_gene: TRBV19; abundance: NA; d_gene: NA; j_gene: TRBJ1-6; CDR3aa: CASRETLQGRISPLHF; CDR3nt: TGTGCCAGTAGGGAAACCCTACAGGGAAGAATTTCACCCCTCCACTTT
v_gene: TRBV4-1; abundance: NA; d_gene: NA; j_gene: TRBJ1-6; CDR3aa: CASRPEVKQGVGSPLHF; CDR3nt: TGCGCCAGCAGACCTGAAGTCAAACAGGGAGTAGGTTCACCCCTCCACTTT
v_gene: TRBV15; abundance: once; d_gene: NA; j_gene: TRBJ2-3; CDR3aa: CASSLLRGTDTQYF; CDR3nt: TGTGCCAGTTCCCTACTTAGGGGCACAGATACGCAGTATTTT
v_gene: TRBV5-1; abundance: NA; d_gene: TRBD2; j_gene: TRBJ2-1; CDR3aa: CASSPSSGGAYNEQFF; CDR3nt: TGCGCCAGCAGCCCCTCTAGCGGGGGGGCCTACAATGAGCAGTTCTTC
v_gene: TRBV5-1; abundance: NA; d_gene: TRBD2; j_gene: TRBJ2-5; CDR3aa: CASQAWRGGVETQYF; CDR3nt: TGCGCCAGCCAAGCCTGGCGGGGGGGGGTAGAGACCCAGTACTTC
v_gene: TRBV19; abundance: NA; d_gene: TRBD2; j_gene: TRBJ2-5; CDR3aa: CASSEGLAGTETQYF; CDR3nt: TGTGCCAGTAGTGAGGGACTAGCGGGGACGGAGACCCAGTACTTC
v_gene: TRBV11-2; abundance: NA; d_gene: NA; j_gene: TRBJ1-2; CDR3aa: CASTPVQGSGYTF; CDR3nt: TGTGCCAGCACCCCAGTTCAGGGGAGCGGCTACACCTTC
v_gene: TRBV6-5; abundance: NA; d_gene: NA; j_gene: TRBJ2-7; CDR3aa: CASSPGGYEQYF; CDR3nt: TGTGCCAGCAGCCCCGGGGGCTACGAGCAGTACTTC
v_gene: TRBV19; abundance: once; d_gene: NA; j_gene: TRBJ2-5; CDR3aa: CASSISVNQETQYF; CDR3nt: TGTGCCAGTAGTATTTCTGTGAACCAAGAGACCCAGTACTTC
v_gene: TRBV18; abundance: few; d_gene: NA; j_gene: TRBJ1-4; CDR3aa: CASSPELTNEKLFF; CDR3nt: TGTGCCAGCTCACCAGAGTTGACTAATGAAAAACTGTTTTTT
v_gene: TRBV18; abundance: NA; d_gene: NA; j_gene: TRBJ1-3; CDR3aa: CASSPRGQSGDTIYF; CDR3nt: TGTGCCAGCTCACCACGCGGACAGTCTGGGGACACCATATATTTT
v_gene: TRBV19; abundance: NA; d_gene: NA; j_gene: TRBJ2-1; CDR3aa: CASSVGRTSSYNEQFF; CDR3nt: TGTGCCAGTAGTGTCGGCCGTACGAGCTCCTACAATGAGCAGTTCTTC
v_gene: TRBV7-2; abundance: NA; d_gene: TRBD1; j_gene: TRBJ1-2; CDR3aa: CASSPRTGIYGYTF; CDR3nt: TGTGCCAGCAGCCCACGGACAGGGATCTATGGCTACACCTTC
v_gene: TRBV19; abundance: NA; d_gene: TRBD2; j_gene: TRBJ2-7; CDR3aa: CASSIRASGRYEQYF; CDR3nt: TGTGCCAGTAGTATAAGGGCTAGCGGGAGGTACGAGCAGTACTTC
v_gene: TRBV11-3; abundance: NA; d_gene: NA; j_gene: TRBJ1-1; CDR3aa: CASSLGGSGYGEAFF; CDR3nt: TGTGCCAGCAGCTTAGGGGGGTCCGGGTACGGTGAAGCTTTCTTT
v_gene: TRBV7-9; abundance: NA; d_gene: NA; j_gene: TRBJ2-4; CDR3aa: CASSLLGLAKNIQYF; CDR3nt: TGTGCCAGCAGCCTATTAGGACTAGCCAAAAACATTCAGTACTTC
v_gene: TRBV5-4; abundance: NA; d_gene: NA; j_gene: TRBJ1-1; CDR3aa: CASSLDIANTEAFF; CDR3nt: TGTGCCAGCAGCTTGGACATCGCGAACACTGAAGCTTTCTTT
v_gene: TRBV7-9; abundance: NA; d_gene: TRBD1; j_gene: TRBJ2-6; CDR3aa: CASRAGDRGLLANVLTF; CDR3nt: TGTGCCAGCAGGGCCGGGGACAGGGGGCTATTAGCCAACGTCCTGACTTTC
v_gene: TRBV18; abundance: NA; d_gene: TRBD1; j_gene: TRBJ2-5; CDR3aa: CASSRGQGDETQYF; CDR3nt: TGTGCCAGCTCTAGGGGACAGGGAGACGAGACCCAGTACTTC
v_gene: TRBV25-1; abundance: NA; d_gene: TRBD1; j_gene: TRBJ2-7; CDR3aa: CASRAGTGVYEQYF; CDR3nt: TGTGCCAGCAGGGCCGGGACAGGGGTTTACGAGCAGTACTTC
v_gene: TRBV30; abundance: NA; d_gene: NA; j_gene: TRBJ2-1; CDR3aa: CAWGGQGSNNEQFF; CDR3nt: TGTGCCTGGGGCGGGCAGGGTTCAAACAATGAGCAGTTCTTC
v_gene: TRBV28; abundance: NA; d_gene: TRBD1; j_gene: TRBJ1-2; CDR3aa: CASSLTGGTYGYTF; CDR3nt: TGTGCCAGCAGCTTGACAGGGGGCACCTATGGCTACACCTTC
v_gene: TRBV28; abundance: NA; d_gene: NA; j_gene: TRBJ2-7; CDR3aa: CASSRRGWLYEQYF; CDR3nt: TGTGCCAGCAGCCGAAGGGGGTGGCTTTACGAGCAGTACTTC
v_gene: TRBV5-4; abundance: NA; d_gene: TRBD1; j_gene: TRBJ2-3; CDR3aa: CASRSPGQGKKDTQYF; CDR3nt: TGTGCCAGCCGATCCCCGGGACAGGGGAAGAAAGATACGCAGTATTTT
v_gene: TRBV10-2; abundance: NA; d_gene: TRBD1; j_gene: TRBJ1-6; CDR3aa: CASREQGDNSPLHF; CDR3nt: TGCGCCAGCAGGGAACAGGGGGATAATTCACCCCTCCACTTT
v_gene: TRBV29-1; abundance: NA; d_gene: NA; j_gene: TRBJ1-5; CDR3aa: CSVEVGSNQPQHF; CDR3nt: TGCAGCGTTGAAGTAGGCAGCAATCAGCCCCAGCATTTT
v_gene: TRBV6-5; abundance: NA; d_gene: NA; j_gene: TRBJ1-5; CDR3aa: CASTHGGRGQPQHF; CDR3nt: TGTGCCAGCACCCACGGGGGGCGAGGGCAGCCCCAGCATTTT
v_gene: TRBV6-1; abundance: NA; d_gene: NA; j_gene: TRBJ2-1; CDR3aa: CASSEAEVEFF; CDR3nt: TGTGCCAGCAGTGAAGCGGAGGTTGAGTTCTTC
v_gene: TRBV5-1; abundance: NA; d_gene: NA; j_gene: TRBJ2-2; CDR3aa: CASSVGGPTGELFF; CDR3nt: TGCGCCAGCAGTGTCGGGGGGCCCACCGGGGAGCTGTTTTTT
v_gene: TRBV18; abundance: NA; d_gene: NA; j_gene: TRBJ2-4; CDR3aa: CASSLRDAKNIQYF; CDR3nt: TGTGCCAGCTCGCTCCGGGACGCCAAAAACATTCAGTACTTC
v_gene: TRBV11-1; abundance: NA; d_gene: NA; j_gene: TRBJ2-4; CDR3aa: CASSSPRFFYLAKNIQYF; CDR3nt: TGTGCCAGCAGCTCGCCCAGGTTCTTCTACTTAGCCAAAAACATTCAGTACTTC